The source of this T cell receptor beta chain is a study of blood T cells in healthy people across ages. It was with a sample-barcoded 5' primer and a J-beta primer mix that a second PCR of about 6 to 12 cycles was run. Every sample returned 2.5 million or more CDR3-containing paired-end reads. Each CDR3 protein is one row after TCRdb ran MiXCR on the 5' RACE reads. The table shows 1.8 million or so distinct CDR3 sequences, with around 40% occurring only once. Regarding this clonotype: Antigen specificity is unknown.

The V gene's germline CDR1 is SNHLY and CDR2 FYNNEI. This CDR3 is built from 14 residues. Study outcomes and limitations: More naive CD4+ cells and higher diversity marked long-lived donors relative to aged donors. Across samples, TCR beta diversity tracked strongly with naive T cell percentage.

This sequence joins TRBV2 and TRBJ2-1; D unresolved. The J call may be incorrect, as the DNA end agrees better with TRBJ2-7. The sequenced sample consisted of blood. The sequence was obtained from a human donor in good health. CDR3 bases: TGTGCCAGCAGGGCACCACGATTCGGGTACGAGCAGTACTTC. This codes for CASRAPRFGYEQYF.